The 2 T cell receptor beta chains reported below all come from one sample, sequenced in a study of T cell responses to AZD1222 COVID-19 vaccine. Method: immunoSEQ multiplex PCR; TCRdb's copy keeps in-frame clones and lacks some. The sample has about 150,000 clones; 87% are singletons. The material was peripheral blood, obtained 28 days after the second AZD1222 dose. These receptors were taken from an adult who received the AZD1222 COVID-19 vaccine.

The V and J genes are TRBV9 and TRBJ2-1; a possible D gene is TRBD2 (6 bases). Germline V lookup: CDR1 SGDLS, CDR2 YYNGEE. V lost 0 bases, J lost 4 bases, and 23 bases lay in between. CDR3 length: 19 residues. This CDR3 reads CASSVATASANRGYNEQFF. In nucleotides, the CDR3 is TGTGCCAGCAGCGTAGCTACGGCTAGCGCAAACCGAGGGTACAATGAGCAGTTCTTC.

This rearrangement joins TRBV5-1 to TRBJ2-1, with 9 bases lining up with TRBD2. The CDR3 sequence is 15 residues long. After removal of 0 bases from V and 6 bases from J, the junction contained 4 bases not matched to a gene. In germline, CDR1 is SGHRS, CDR2 YFSETQ. CDR3 protein: CASSLVAGGPNEQFF. The CDR3 DNA follows: TGCGCCAGCAGCTTGGTGGCGGGAGGGCCCAATGAGCAGTTCTTC. Full variable domain (missing parts from reference TRBV5-1 and TRBJ2-1): KAGVTQTPRYLIKTRGQQVTLSCSPISGHRSVSWYQQTPGQGLQFLFEYFSETQRNKGNFPGRFSGRQFSNSRSEMNVSTLELGDSALYLCASSLVAGGPNEQFFGPGTRLTVL.